The following is a T cell receptor beta chain sequence with its context. In its sample, this clonotype was seen many times. What this receptor recognizes is not known. Base quality data are lacking; no much larger clone is found one base away. Ficoll-Paque density gradient centrifugation was the method used to isolate PBMCs. These data come from a study of T-cell memory formation after mild COVID-19 (dated by TCRdb to the early 2020s). Broadly, across the study: TCR sequence clusters from the two donors were largely donor specific. In a couple of donors, T-cell clones that expanded and contracted after mild COVID-19 were tracked by sequencing TCRalpha and TCRbeta repertoires over time. The cohort comprised two young, previously healthy adult volunteers, one female and one male.

From its cysteine to its phenylalanine, the CDR3 spans 17 amino acids. The sequence is cut down to CDR3 DNA, 51 bases in frame from base 1. A distance of 17 bases separates the germline ends of V and J, which lose 5 bases and 0 bases respectively. The germline V gene (reference sequence) supplies CDR1 SEHNR and CDR2 FQNEAQ. Sequencing relied on an Illumina NovaSeq 6000. cDNA libraries for TCRalpha and TCRbeta were prepared by 5'RACE using constant-segment primers, with sample barcodes and unique molecular identifiers added. Trizol reagent was used to extract RNA from every sample. Library amplification was performed in two PCR steps, and a second sample barcode and Illumina TruSeq adapters were introduced in the second step. Libraries were sequenced on an Illumina NovaSeq with 2 x 150 bp paired-end reads. The original methods were these. With migec v1.2.7, reads were demultiplexed and then collapsed into UMI-guided consensus sequences. Using mixcr v2.1.11, UMI consensuses were aligned to TRA and TRB V and J templates and then assembled into clonotypes. A clonotype was counted as expanded or contracted only when both edgeR and NoisET called the clonotype significant, with the noise models trained on biological replicates. edgeR calls used a false discovery rate-adjusted p below 0.01 and a log2 fold-change threshold of 1. PCA with hierarchical clustering of max-normalized trajectories of the 1000 most abundant clonotypes was used as exploratory dynamics analysis. Separately sequenced CD4+ and CD8+ repertoires were used to assign a CD4 or CD8 phenotype to each responding clone. In-frame beta chains were kept once TCRdb had trimmed the public reads at Q25 with fastp and called clones with MiXCR. A single entry per CDR3 protein holds the most common genes and DNA from its merged rows. The V and J calls were determined by TCRdb, not by the authors. A total of a few hundred thousand distinct CDR3 sequences appear in this sample, less than 25% of them only once. In total, the top ten clones hold around 8.4% of the sample.

The full study reports these points: The study covered only two mild cases, and larger cohorts including severe cases with pre-infection samples were considered necessary. Some responding clones were detected in pre-infection memory, which suggested that pre-existing cross-reactive memory T cells had joined the SARS-CoV-2 response. SARS-CoV-2 specificity was not confirmed for the second-wave clones peaking on day 37. Contracting CD4+ clones were found mainly in CM and EM memory subsets, while CD8+ clones were enriched in EMRA. From day 15 to 85, contracting clones showed balanced CD4/CD8 phenotypes, whereas a second wave of clones that expanded from day 15 to 37 leaned towards CD4+.

The chain links TRBV7-9 with TRBJ2-1; the D element could tentatively be TRBD1 or TRBD2, as 6 bases agree for each. Input material: PBMCs or a T cell subset sorted from them (not recorded which). The sequence came from an adult woman who had mild COVID-19 (a few samples of this study predate the infection). The sample titles of this study are shuffled in the database, so cell type and time point are left out; the donor was told from shared clones. The CDR3 has the sequence CASSLTGATFSYNEQFF. The nucleotide sequence is given as TGTGCCAGCAGCCTTACGGGGGCGACATTCTCCTACAATGAGCAGTTCTTC.